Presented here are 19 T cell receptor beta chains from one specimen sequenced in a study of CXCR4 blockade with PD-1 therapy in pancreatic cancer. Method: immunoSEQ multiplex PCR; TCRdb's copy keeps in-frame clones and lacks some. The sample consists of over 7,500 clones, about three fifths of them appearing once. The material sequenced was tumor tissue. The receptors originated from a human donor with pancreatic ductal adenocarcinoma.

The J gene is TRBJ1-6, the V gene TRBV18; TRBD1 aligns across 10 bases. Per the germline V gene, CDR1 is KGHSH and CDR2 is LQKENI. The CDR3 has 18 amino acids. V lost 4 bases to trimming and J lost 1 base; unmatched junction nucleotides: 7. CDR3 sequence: CASSRWDRGSSYNSPLHF. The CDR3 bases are TGTGCCAGCTCACGGTGGGACAGGGGTAGTTCCTATAATTCACCCCTCCACTTT.

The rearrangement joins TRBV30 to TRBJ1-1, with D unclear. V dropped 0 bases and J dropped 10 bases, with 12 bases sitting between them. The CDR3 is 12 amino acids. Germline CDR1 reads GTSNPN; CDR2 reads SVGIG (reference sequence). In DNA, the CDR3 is TGTGCCTGGAGTGTTTCCGGGAAAGGAGCTTTCTTT. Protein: CAWSVSGKGAFF.

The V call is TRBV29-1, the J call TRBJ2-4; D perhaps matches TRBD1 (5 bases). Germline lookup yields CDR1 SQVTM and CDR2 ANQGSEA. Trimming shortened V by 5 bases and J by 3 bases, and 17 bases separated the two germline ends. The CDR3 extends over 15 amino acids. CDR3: CSVWFDSYGKNIQYF. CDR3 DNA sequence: TGCAGCGTTTGGTTCGACAGTTACGGCAAAAACATTCAGTACTTC. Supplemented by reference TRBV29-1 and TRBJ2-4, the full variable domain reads SAVISQKPSRDICQRGTSLTIQCQVDSQVTMMFWYRQQPGQSLTLIATANQGSEATYESGFVIDKFPISRPNLTFSTLTVSNMSPEDSSIYLCSVWFDSYGKNIQYFGAGTRLSVL.

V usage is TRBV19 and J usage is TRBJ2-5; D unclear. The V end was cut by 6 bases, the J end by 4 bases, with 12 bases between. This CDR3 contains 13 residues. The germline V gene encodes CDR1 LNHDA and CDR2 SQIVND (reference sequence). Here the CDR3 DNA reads TGTGCCAGTAGGAGGAGAGGTGGAGAGACCCAGTACTTC. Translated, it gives CASRRRGGETQYF.

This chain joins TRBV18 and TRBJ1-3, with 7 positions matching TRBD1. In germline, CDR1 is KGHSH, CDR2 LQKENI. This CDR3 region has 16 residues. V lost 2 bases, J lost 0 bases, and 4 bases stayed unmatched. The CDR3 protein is CASSPTGQTSGNTIYF. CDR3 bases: TGTGCCAGCTCACCAACGGGACAGACCTCTGGAAACACCATATATTTT.

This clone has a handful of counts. DNA of the CDR3: TGTGCCACCAGCAGAGATCCCCGACAGGTCTACTCTGGAAACACCATATATTTT. It is translated as CATSRDPRQVYSGNTIYF. The chain is built from TRBV15 and TRBJ1-3, with D perhaps TRBD1 (6 bases). The V gene's germline CDR1 is LNHNV and CDR2 YYDKDF (reference sequence). The CDR3 is 18 residues long. The V and J ends lost 0 bases and 0 bases respectively, with 15 bases between them.

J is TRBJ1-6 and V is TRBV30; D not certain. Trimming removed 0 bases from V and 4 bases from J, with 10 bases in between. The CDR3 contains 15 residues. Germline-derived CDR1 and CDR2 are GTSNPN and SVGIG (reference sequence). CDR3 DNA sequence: TGTGCCTGGAGTGTTCGGACCTCTTATAATTCACCCCTCCACTTT. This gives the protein CAWSVRTSYNSPLHF. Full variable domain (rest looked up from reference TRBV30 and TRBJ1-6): SQTIHQWPATLVQPVGSPLSLECTVEGTSNPNLYWYRQAAGRGLQLLFYSVGIGQISSEVPQNLSASRPQDRQFILSSKKLLLSDSGFYLCAWSVRTSYNSPLHFGNGTRLTVT.

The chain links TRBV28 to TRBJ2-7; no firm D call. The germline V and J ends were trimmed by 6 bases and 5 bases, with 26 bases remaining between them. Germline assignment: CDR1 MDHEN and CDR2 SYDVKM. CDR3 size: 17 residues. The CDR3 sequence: CASSPQQGAARRDEQYF. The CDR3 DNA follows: TGTGCCAGCAGCCCACAGCAAGGAGCTGCCCGGAGAGACGAGCAGTACTTC.

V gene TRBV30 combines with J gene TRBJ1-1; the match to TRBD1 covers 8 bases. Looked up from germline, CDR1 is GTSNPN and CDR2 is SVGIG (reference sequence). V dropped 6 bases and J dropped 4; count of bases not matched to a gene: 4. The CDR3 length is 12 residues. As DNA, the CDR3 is TGTGCCTGTCATACAGGGGGCACTGAAGCTTTCTTT. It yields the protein CACHTGGTEAFF.

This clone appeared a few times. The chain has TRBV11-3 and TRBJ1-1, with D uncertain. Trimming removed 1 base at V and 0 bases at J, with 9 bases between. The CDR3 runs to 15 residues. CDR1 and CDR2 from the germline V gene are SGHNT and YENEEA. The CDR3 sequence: CASSLVGLVNTEAFF. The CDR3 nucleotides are TGTGCCAGCAGCTTAGTTGGCTTGGTGAACACTGAAGCTTTCTTT.

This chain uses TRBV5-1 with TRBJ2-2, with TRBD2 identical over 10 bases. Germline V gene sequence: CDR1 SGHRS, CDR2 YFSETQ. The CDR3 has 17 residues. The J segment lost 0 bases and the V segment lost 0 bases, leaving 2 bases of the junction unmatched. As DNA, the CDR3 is TGCGCCAGCAGCTTGGGACTAGCGGGCCCGAACACCGGGGAGCTGTTTTTT. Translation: CASSLGLAGPNTGELFF.

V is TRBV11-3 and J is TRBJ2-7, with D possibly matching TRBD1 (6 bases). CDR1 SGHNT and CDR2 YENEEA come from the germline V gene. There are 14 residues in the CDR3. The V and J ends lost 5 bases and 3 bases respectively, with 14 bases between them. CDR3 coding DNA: TGTGCCAGCAGCCCAACAACAGGGTACTACGAGCAGTACTTC. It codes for CASSPTTGYYEQYF. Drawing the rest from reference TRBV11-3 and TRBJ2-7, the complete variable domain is EAGVVQSPRYKIIEKKQPVAFWCNPISGHNTLYWYLQNLGQGPELLIRYENEEAVDDSQLPKDRFSAERLKGVDSTLKIQPAELGDSAVYLCASSPTTGYYEQYFGPGTRLTVT.

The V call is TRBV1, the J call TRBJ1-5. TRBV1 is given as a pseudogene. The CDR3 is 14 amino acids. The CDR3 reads CASSQEHGNQPQHF. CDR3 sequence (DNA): TGCGCCAGCAGCCAGGAACACGGAAATCAGCCCCAGCATTTT.

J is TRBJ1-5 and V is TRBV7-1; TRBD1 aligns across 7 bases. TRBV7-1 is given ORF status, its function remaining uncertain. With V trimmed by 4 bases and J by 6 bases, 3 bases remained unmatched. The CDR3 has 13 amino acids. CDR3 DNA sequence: TGTGCCAGCAGCTTATCAGGGGGTCAGCCCCAGCATTTT. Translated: CASSLSGGQPQHF.

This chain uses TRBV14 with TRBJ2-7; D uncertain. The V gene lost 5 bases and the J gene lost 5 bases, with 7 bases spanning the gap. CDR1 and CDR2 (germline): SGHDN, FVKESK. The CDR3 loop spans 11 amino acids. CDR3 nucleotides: TGTGCCAGCAGCTTCTTGGACGAGCAGTACTTC. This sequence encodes CASSFLDEQYF.

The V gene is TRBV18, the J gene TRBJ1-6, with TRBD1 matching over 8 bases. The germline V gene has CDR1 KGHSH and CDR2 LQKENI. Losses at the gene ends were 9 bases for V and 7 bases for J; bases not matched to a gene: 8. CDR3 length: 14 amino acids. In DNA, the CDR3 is TGTGCCAGATACTACAGGGGGGCCAATTCACCCCTCCACTTT. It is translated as CARYYRGANSPLHF. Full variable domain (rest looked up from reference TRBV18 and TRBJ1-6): NAGVMQNPRHLVRRRGQEARLRCSPMKGHSHVYWYRQLPEEGLKFMVYLQKENIIDESGMPKERFSAEFPKEGPSILRIQQVVRGDSAAYFCARYYRGANSPLHFGNGTRLTVT.

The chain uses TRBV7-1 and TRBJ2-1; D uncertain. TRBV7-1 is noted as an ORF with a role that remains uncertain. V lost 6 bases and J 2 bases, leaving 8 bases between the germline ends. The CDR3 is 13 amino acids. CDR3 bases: TGTGCCAGCAGTCCCGGGCCCTACAATGAGCAGTTCTTC. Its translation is CASSPGPYNEQFF.

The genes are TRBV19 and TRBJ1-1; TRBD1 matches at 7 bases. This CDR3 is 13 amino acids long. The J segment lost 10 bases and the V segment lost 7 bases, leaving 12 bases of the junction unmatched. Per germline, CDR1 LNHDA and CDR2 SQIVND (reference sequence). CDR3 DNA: TGTGCCAGTACGAGCGACAGGGAGCGCACAGCTTTCTTT. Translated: CASTSDRERTAFF.

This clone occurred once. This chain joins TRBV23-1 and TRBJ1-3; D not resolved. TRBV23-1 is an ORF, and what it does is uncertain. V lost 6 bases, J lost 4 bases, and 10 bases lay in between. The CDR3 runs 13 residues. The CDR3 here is CASSLGGGNTIYF. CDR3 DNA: TGCGCCAGCAGCTTGGGTGGGGGAAACACCATATATTTT.